The 28 T cell receptor beta chains presented below share a single source sample, sequenced in a study of OX40 agonist ivuxolimab in advanced cancers. Produced via immunoSEQ multiplex PCR; TCRdb's table is partial and in-frame only. The sample has approximately 47,000 clones; approximately 86% are singletons. Sequencing used CD4+ or CD8+ T cells sorted from blood, obtained in a trial of the OX40 agonist ivuxolimab. These receptor sequences come from an adult with an advanced solid tumor such as melanoma, head and neck, liver or kidney cancer.

The J gene is TRBJ1-1, the V gene TRBV5-3; D perhaps matches TRBD1 (5 bases). TRBV5-3 is designated an ORF whose function remains uncertain. V lost 4 bases, J lost 3 bases, and 13 bases lay in between. The CDR3 contains 14 residues. In DNA, the CDR3 is TGTGCCAGAAGCCTGGGACGCTCGGACACTGAAGCTTTCTTT. Translated: CARSLGRSDTEAFF.

The chain carries TRBV11-3 and TRBJ2-1; 8 bases map to TRBD2. The CDR3 is made up of 14 amino acids. Germline V CDR1 and CDR2: SGHNT, YENEEA. The V gene end was trimmed by 4 bases and the J gene end by 5 bases; junction bases not matched to a gene: 4. The CDR3 reads CASSSTGGDNEQFF. The CDR3 nucleotides read TGTGCCAGCAGCTCTACCGGGGGGGACAATGAGCAGTTCTTC.

This chain joins TRBV2 and TRBJ2-5; D unresolved. There are 12 residues in the CDR3. Germline loops: CDR1 SNHLY, CDR2 FYNNEI. V lost 8 bases and J 7 bases, leaving 14 bases between the germline ends. CDR3 amino acids: CASGTIKGTQYF. Here the CDR3 DNA reads TGTGCCAGCGGTACCATCAAGGGGACCCAGTACTTC.

The chain joins TRBV6-5 to TRBJ1-1; possibly TRBD1 for D (5 bases). Looked up from germline, CDR1 is MNHEY and CDR2 is SVGAGI. Trimming cost V 2 bases and J 1 base, with 14 bases left between them. The CDR3 consists of 16 residues. The DNA for the CDR3 is TGTGCCAGCAGTTACGGTCGCTCAGGGCCGAACACTGAAGCTTTCTTT. Protein sequence: CASSYGRSGPNTEAFF.

V is TRBV27 and J is TRBJ2-7; unclear D gene. CDR1 and CDR2 from the germline V gene are MNHEY and SMNVEV (reference sequence). V was clipped by 5 bases and J by 0 bases, with 11 bases between them. The CDR3 spans 14 residues. CDR3 bases: TGTGCCAGCAGTATCGGGCCGTACTCCTACGAGCAGTACTTC. Its protein is CASSIGPYSYEQYF.

This clone was detected only a few times. The chain has TRBV23-1 and TRBJ1-2; D not resolved. TRBV23-1 is an ORF; its function is uncertain. CDR3 length equals 15 residues. V was trimmed by 1 base and J by 7 bases, leaving 16 bases between them. The CDR3 loop is CASSQLGGMACGYTF. In DNA, the CDR3 is TGCGCCAGCAGTCAATTAGGAGGCATGGCATGTGGCTACACCTTC.

This chain joins TRBV7-3 and TRBJ2-1; TRBD2 matches 8 bases. Losses at the gene ends were 1 base for V and 6 bases for J; bases not matched to a gene: 14. This CDR3 comprises 18 residues. Germline V gene sequence: CDR1 SGHTA, CDR2 FQGTGA. The chain's CDR3 is CASSLNSPSGSAGNEQFF. DNA of the CDR3: TGTGCCAGCAGCTTAAATTCCCCCAGCGGGAGTGCCGGCAATGAGCAGTTCTTC. The full variable domain, rest sourced from reference TRBV7-3 and TRBJ2-1, is GAGVSQTPSNKVTEKGKYVELRCDPISGHTALYWYRQSLGQGPEFLIYFQGTGAADDSGLPNDRFFAVRPEGSVSTLKIQRTERGDSAVYLCASSLNSPSGSAGNEQFFGPGTRLTVL.

The table lists this clone with a few counts. The chain recombines TRBV5-1 with TRBJ2-3, with 9 bases matching TRBD1. Germline-derived CDR1 and CDR2 are SGHRS and YFSETQ. V dropped 0 bases and J dropped 2; count of bases not matched to a gene: 4. This CDR3 comprises 16 residues. This CDR3 is CASSLEGQGNTDTQYF. The CDR3 DNA reads TGCGCCAGCAGCTTGGAAGGACAGGGGAACACAGATACGCAGTATTTT.

The J gene is TRBJ2-1, the V gene TRBV7-9, with TRBD1 identical over 7 bases. The CDR3 runs 15 residues. V gave up 5 bases and J gave up 5 bases; unmatched junction bases: 9. The germline CDR1 and CDR2 sequences are SEHNR and FQNEAQ (reference sequence). The CDR3, as DNA: TGTGCCAGCAGCGTGGGACAGAGCTCGAACAATGAGCAGTTCTTC. The encoded protein is CASSVGQSSNNEQFF.

V is TRBV12-5 and J is TRBJ2-1; tentative D call: TRBD1 (6 bases). From germline, CDR1 is LGHNT and CDR2 FRNRAP. Between the trimmed V and J ends, which lost 3 bases and 6 bases, there was a span of 21 bases. The CDR3 runs 17 residues. CDR3 sequence reads: CASGFTDSGQRGNEQFF. The CDR3 nucleotides read TGTGCTAGTGGTTTCACGGACAGCGGACAAAGGGGCAATGAGCAGTTCTTC.

The chain couples TRBV2 to TRBJ1-2; D unresolved. V was trimmed by 4 bases and J by 1 base, leaving 4 bases between them. CDR1 is SNHLY, CDR2 FYNNEI, per germline. The CDR3 runs to 12 residues. The CDR3 is CASSVDNYGYTF. The CDR3 coding sequence is TGTGCCAGCAGTGTAGATAACTATGGCTACACCTTC.

CDR3 nucleotides: TGCGCCAGCAGCTTGGCAGGACAGGTCTCTGGGGCCAACGTCCTGACTTTC. Translation: CASSLAGQVSGANVLTF. This chain connects TRBV5-1 to TRBJ2-6; 7 bases agree with TRBD1. Losses at the gene ends were 0 bases for V and 0 bases for J; bases not matched to a gene: 3. This CDR3 spans 17 amino acids. In germline, CDR1 is SGHRS, CDR2 YFSETQ. Combining the CDR3 with reference TRBV5-1 and TRBJ2-6 gives the whole variable domain KAGVTQTPRYLIKTRGQQVTLSCSPISGHRSVSWYQQTPGQGLQFLFEYFSETQRNKGNFPGRFSGRQFSNSRSEMNVSTLELGDSALYLCASSLAGQVSGANVLTFGAGSRLTVL.

The gene calls are TRBV5-1 and TRBJ1-6, with D maybe TRBD1 (5 bases). V lost 1 base and J 9 bases, leaving 14 bases between the germline ends. Germline V gene sequence: CDR1 SGHRS, CDR2 YFSETQ. CDR3 length: 15 residues. The CDR3 loop is CASSLQTGDGSPLHF. The CDR3 DNA is TGCGCCAGCAGCTTGCAAACGGGGGACGGTTCACCCCTCCACTTT.

This clone was seen only a few times. The chain recombines TRBV14 with TRBJ2-2, with 8 bases identical to TRBD1. The V gene's germline CDR1 is SGHDN and CDR2 FVKESK. The CDR3 sequence is 14 residues long. The ends lost 3 bases at V and 7 bases at J; junction bases unmatched: 4. Here the CDR3 reads CASSHQGALGELFF. CDR3 DNA sequence: TGTGCCAGCAGCCATCAGGGGGCCCTCGGGGAGCTGTTTTTT.

This clone is a singleton in its sample. The chain employs TRBV27 and TRBJ2-1; TRBD1 agrees at 7 bases. This CDR3 region has 15 residues. V gave up 5 bases and J gave up 2 bases; unmatched junction bases: 6. The germline CDR1 and CDR2 sequences are MNHEY and SMNVEV (reference sequence). The CDR3 reads CASSRQGPTYNEQFF. The CDR3 DNA is TGTGCCAGCAGTCGACAGGGTCCAACCTACAATGAGCAGTTCTTC.

The genes are TRBV19 and TRBJ1-1; D may be TRBD1 (6 bases). The germline V gene encodes CDR1 LNHDA and CDR2 SQIVND (reference sequence). The CDR3 is 17 residues long. Trimming pared 2 bases from V and 1 base from J, leaving 17 bases between. The CDR3 spells CASSITAAAGANTEAFF. CDR3 nucleotides: TGTGCCAGTAGTATAACCGCGGCGGCAGGGGCGAACACTGAAGCTTTCTTT.

The chain uses TRBV5-1 and TRBJ1-6; D is unclear. CDR1 is SGHRS, CDR2 YFSETQ, per germline. This CDR3 contains 13 residues. With 6 bases removed from V and 9 bases from J, the gap between germline ends came to 13 bases. In DNA form, the CDR3 reads TGCGCCAGCACGCCAGGTCGGGGTTCACCCCTCCACTTT. This sequence encodes CASTPGRGSPLHF.

Note on this clone: The limits of the CDR3 on the DNA are not certain, so only TCRdb's listed CDR3 is given. The CDR3 region is CASTSGQGLRIGELFF. The J gene is TRBJ2-2, the V gene TRBV19; TRBD1, the D gene given by the table, was not confirmed from the DNA. Including both end residues, the CDR3 is 16 amino acids long. From germline, CDR1 is LNHDA and CDR2 SQIVND (reference sequence).

This clone was counted a few times. The V call is TRBV18, the J call TRBJ2-4, with no clear D. Trimming shortened V by 2 bases and J by 0 bases, and 8 bases separated the two germline ends. The CDR3 extends over 15 amino acids. The V gene's germline CDR1 is KGHSH and CDR2 LQKENI. The CDR3 loop reads CASSPEQLAKNIQYF. In DNA, the CDR3 is TGTGCCAGCTCACCAGAGCAGTTAGCCAAAAACATTCAGTACTTC. The full variable domain, in which reference TRBV18 and TRBJ2-4 provide the parts outside the CDR3, is NAGVMQNPRHLVRRRGQEARLRCSPMKGHSHVYWYRQLPEEGLKFMVYLQKENIIDESGMPKERFSAEFPKEGPSILRIQQVVRGDSAAYFCASSPEQLAKNIQYFGAGTRLSVL.

The chain couples TRBV20-1 to TRBJ2-1; D remains unclear. The length of the CDR3 is 10 residues. CDR1 is DFQATT and CDR2 is SNEGSKA in the germline V gene (reference sequence). With 3 bases removed from V and 8 bases from J, the gap between germline ends came to 5 bases. DNA for the CDR3: TGCAGTGCTAGGGTCCATGAGCAGTTCTTC. Its translation is CSARVHEQFF.

The chain's CDR3 is CASSSWTGANYGYTF. The DNA for the CDR3 is TGCGCCAGCAGCTCCTGGACAGGGGCTAACTATGGCTACACCTTC. The chain uses TRBV5-1 and TRBJ1-2, with 9 positions matching TRBD1. The trim removed 3 bases at V and 0 bases at J, leaving 3 bases unmatched. CDR3 size: 15 residues. Germline CDR1 SGHRS, CDR2 YFSETQ. Combining the CDR3 with reference TRBV5-1 and TRBJ1-2 gives the whole variable domain KAGVTQTPRYLIKTRGQQVTLSCSPISGHRSVSWYQQTPGQGLQFLFEYFSETQRNKGNFPGRFSGRQFSNSRSEMNVSTLELGDSALYLCASSSWTGANYGYTFGSGTRLTVV.

This clone has only a few counts. The same CDR3 is also encoded by other DNA sequences in this sample. The J gene is TRBJ2-7, the V gene TRBV30; D remains unclear. CDR3 size: 11 residues. Germline CDR1 reads GTSNPN; CDR2 reads SVGIG (reference sequence). Trimming cost V 2 bases and J 1 base, with 3 bases left between them. The CDR3 sequence is CAWSRSYEQYF. In nucleotides, the CDR3 is TGTGCCTGGAGTAGGTCCTACGAGCAGTACTTC.

The chain is built from TRBV6-1 and TRBJ2-1; D gene ambiguous. Trimming stripped 7 bases from V and 10 bases from J, with 17 bases between. The CDR3 has 13 residues. Looked up from germline, CDR1 is MNHNS and CDR2 is SASEGT. CDR3: CASNLDGVGEQFF. In nucleotides, the CDR3 is TGTGCCAGCAATTTGGACGGAGTTGGAGAGCAGTTCTTC.

The CDR3 DNA reads as TGTGCCAGCAGCCCCGACAGCTATGGCTACACCTTC. It codes for CASSPDSYGYTF. The rearrangement links TRBV13 to TRBJ1-2; possible D gene TRBD1, 5 bases. This CDR3 comprises 12 residues. Germline V gene data show CDR1 as PRHDT and CDR2 as FYEKMQ (reference sequence). V lost 5 bases and J 4 bases, leaving 8 bases between the germline ends.

The chain carries TRBV10-3 and TRBJ1-1; unclear D gene. The CDR3 extends over 12 amino acids. Trimming removed 7 bases from V and 1 base from J, with 7 bases in between. From germline, CDR1 is ENHRY and CDR2 SYGVKD. CDR3 bases: TGTGCCATCATCGGCGAGAACACTGAAGCTTTCTTT. Its translation: CAIIGENTEAFF.

The V and J genes are TRBV10-3 and TRBJ1-4, with 7 nucleotides matching TRBD1. The CDR3 loop spans 14 amino acids. Germline V CDR1 and CDR2: ENHRY, SYGVKD. V lost 6 bases to trimming and J lost 8 bases; unmatched junction nucleotides: 9. Here the CDR3 reads CAIRGDRVGEKLFF. The CDR3 region has the DNA TGTGCCATCAGAGGAGACAGGGTGGGGGAAAAACTGTTTTTT.

This sequence joins TRBV18 and TRBJ2-3; D unclear. Trimming removed 0 bases from V and 3 bases from J, with 7 bases in between. Germline V gives CDR1 KGHSH, CDR2 LQKENI. The CDR3 runs 14 residues. The CDR3: CASSPPGNTDTQYF. CDR3 bases: TGTGCCAGCTCACCACCCGGAAATACAGATACGCAGTATTTT.

V gene TRBV12-5 combines with J gene TRBJ2-2; possible D gene TRBD1, 6 bases. V lost 3 bases and J lost 6, with 17 bases in between. Germline V CDR1 and CDR2: LGHNT, FRNRAP. The CDR3 is 16 amino acids. In DNA form, the CDR3 reads TGTGCTAGTGGTTTTTGGGACACTTACATGGCCGGGGAGCTGTTTTTT. It specifies CASGFWDTYMAGELFF.